This TCR beta chain derives from a study of CD8 T cells in ankylosing spondylitis (dated by TCRdb to the late 2010s). With respect to the entire study: To find TCR variants linked to disease, the study profiled T cell receptor beta repertoires in ankylosing spondylitis patients and healthy donors. The full study cohort comprised roughly 24 ankylosing spondylitis patients and approximately 100 healthy donors. Peripheral blood was sampled, and synovial fluid was also collected from ankylosing spondylitis patients. General findings and caveats noted by the study authors: According to the report, matched synovial fluid samples from ankylosing spondylitis patients were significantly enriched for the disease-linked clones. Blood from ankylosing spondylitis patients appeared to be characterized by a TCR beta motif composed of under ten highly homologous amino acid variants. The disease-linked clones had a CD8+ phenotype and were found at relatively low frequencies in peripheral blood. Some of the motif variants had been reported before in the synovial fluid and blood of reactive arthritis patients, a finding that suggests common disease-initiation mechanisms.

Trimming removed 12 bases from V and 1 base from J, leaving 12 bases between the germline ends. CDR1 and CDR2, looked up from the germline V gene, are KGHDR and SFDVKD. The CDR3 has 13 amino acids, counting the end cysteine and phenylalanine. CDR3 DNA only is kept here, 39 bases in frame from base 1. Sequencer: Illumina HiSeq 2500. TCR beta libraries were prepared by quantitative 5'-RACE with molecular barcodes. The published analysis was carried out like this. A new computational method based on a probabilistic model of VDJ rearrangement was used to identify disease-linked TCR variants. TCRdb trimmed the raw reads at Q25, called clones with MiXCR and kept productive beta chains. Every distinct CDR3 protein forms one entry, paired with its most common genes and DNA. TCRdb's processing, not the authors' own work, is the source of the V and J calls. This sample is represented by about 200,000 distinct CDR3 sequences; roughly 13% of them were singletons. The ten largest make up about 15% of the sample.

The table lists this clonotype with a few counts. Its specific antigen is unknown. No much larger clone exists at a distance of one base, and base qualities are not known. The sample taken for sequencing was blood, either unsorted or a sorted T cell fraction (not recorded which). The rearranged chain carries TRBV24-1 and TRBJ1-5; no D gene can be assigned with confidence. This receptor was identified in a male donor with ankylosing spondylitis or in good health (not recorded which). The encoded CDR3 is CAPLAVSNQPQHF. The nucleotide sequence is TGTGCCCCTCTAGCAGTGAGCAATCAGCCCCAGCATTTT.